The clone carrying this T cell receptor (beta chain) was observed a few times. Its cognate antigen is unknown. For each donor, at least one pre-ART and at least two post-ART PBMC samples were available. The data stem from a study of long-term antiretroviral therapy in people with HIV. Study findings and constraints: Clones that had undergone expansion before ART dominated the repertoire at all time points. In samples taken after ART, diversity increased but remained below transplant donor control levels.

Survey level was the resolution at which the v3.0 immunoSEQ assay ran. This table comes from immunoSEQ multiplex PCR, and its TCRdb copy is limited to in-frame clones, with some not included. Of about 33,000 clones listed, 70% to 80% are singletons. Germline CDR1 and CDR2: SGHRS and YFSETQ. V lost 3 bases to trimming and J lost 3 bases, with 12 bases between them. The CDR3 is made up of 15 amino acids. The starting material was unsorted PBMCs, obtained 2 years after starting antiretroviral therapy. The chain recombines TRBV5-1 with TRBJ1-4; D is perhaps TRBD1 (6 bases). The source is a woman between 45 and 65 years old with HIV. CDR3 DNA sequence: TGCGCCAGCAGCTCAGGGGCGGTGTCTAATGAAAAACTGTTTTTT. This gives the protein CASSSGAVSNEKLFF.